This TCR beta chain was documented in a study of Ad26.COV2.S vaccination and SARS-CoV-2 variants. Study-level information: This donor came from the COV1001 trial of Ad26.COV2.S. Doses of Ad26.COV2.S were injected into muscle once or twice, 56 days apart. Findings and limits, study-wide: Vaccinees displayed broader spike-specific TCR repertoires than placebo recipients. Breadth and depth estimates from TCRs may understate total T cell responses.

Treatment denoted: some 20 received Ad26.COV2.S at low or high dose, single or two shots; about 5 received placebo; per-sample allocation not given. Repertoires come from day 63 after the first vaccine or placebo injection. A remark on this clone: Its specificity is unknown.

Some clones are missing from TCRdb's copy, which holds only in-frame ones; the method was immunoSEQ multiplex PCR. The sample includes some 320,000 clones, around 81% seen only once; the top ten take 2% to 2.5%. Germline values: CDR1 KGHSH, CDR2 LQKENI. The CDR3 runs to 15 residues. After removal of 5 bases from V and 4 bases from J, the junction contained 10 bases not matched to a gene. The TCR originated in a person aged 18-65 years who received the Ad26.COV2.S COVID-19 vaccine or a placebo. The genes are TRBV18 and TRBJ2-7, with 8 nucleotides matching TRBD1. This material consisted of peripheral blood, taken in a trial of Ad26.COV2.S vaccine versus placebo. CDR3 residues: CASSELQGALYEQYF. The CDR3 DNA reads as TGTGCCAGCTCAGAACTTCAGGGGGCTCTTTACGAGCAGTACTTC.